The present entry profiles one T cell receptor (beta chain) with its context. These data belong to a study of Ad26.COV2.S vaccination and SARS-CoV-2 variants. There are 15 residues in the CDR3. Germline assignment: CDR1 MGHRA and CDR2 YSYEKL. Trimming cost V 1 base and J 5 bases; bases outside gene matches: 5. Produced via immunoSEQ multiplex PCR; TCRdb's table is partial and in-frame only. The sample includes 430,000 or so clones, around nine tenths of them seen just once. Sample treatment: over 15 received Ad26.COV2.S at low or high dose, single or two shots; a few received placebo; per-sample allocation not given. Collection of the samples took place on day 63 after the first injection of vaccine or placebo.

The gene calls are TRBV4-1 and TRBJ2-7; 10 nucleotides line up with TRBD2. The input for sequencing was peripheral blood, taken in a trial of Ad26.COV2.S vaccine versus placebo. The sequence was obtained from a person between 18 and 65 years old who received the Ad26.COV2.S COVID-19 vaccine or a placebo. The CDR3, as DNA: TGCGCCAGCAGCCAAGTAGGTCTAGCGGGGGACGAGCAGTACTTC. Its translation: CASSQVGLAGDEQYF.